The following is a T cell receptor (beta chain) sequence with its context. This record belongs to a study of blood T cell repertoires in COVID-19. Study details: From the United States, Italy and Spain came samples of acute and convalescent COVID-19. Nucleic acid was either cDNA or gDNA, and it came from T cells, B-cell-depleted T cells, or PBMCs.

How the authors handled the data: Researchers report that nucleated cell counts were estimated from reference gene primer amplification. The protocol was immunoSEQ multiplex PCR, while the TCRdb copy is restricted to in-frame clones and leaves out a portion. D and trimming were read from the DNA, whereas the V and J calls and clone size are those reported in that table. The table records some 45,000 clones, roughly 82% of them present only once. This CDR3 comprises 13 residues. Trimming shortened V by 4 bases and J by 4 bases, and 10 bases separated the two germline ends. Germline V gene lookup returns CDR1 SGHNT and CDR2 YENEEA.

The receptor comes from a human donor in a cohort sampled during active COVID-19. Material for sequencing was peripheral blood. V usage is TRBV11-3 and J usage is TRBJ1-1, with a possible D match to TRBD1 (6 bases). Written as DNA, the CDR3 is TGTGCCAGCAGCTCTACAGGGTCCACTGAAGCTTTCTTT. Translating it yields CASSSTGSTEAFF.